The following is a T cell receptor beta chain sequence with its context. No antigen is known for it. Assay: immunoSEQ multiplex PCR; the TCRdb copy retains only in-frame clones and omits some. The data contain about 90,000 clones, 90% to 95% of them singletons. These data originate in a study of T cell responses to AZD1222 COVID-19 vaccine. General observations from the study: White British donors predominated, females outnumbered males, and clonal diversity was possibly underestimated.

CDR1 is SGHTA and CDR2 is FQGNSA in the germline V gene. CDR3 length: 13 residues. V gave up 5 bases and J gave up 9 bases, with 14 bases separating them. The source material was peripheral blood, sampled on day 0 of MenACWY control vaccination. The chain links TRBV7-2 to TRBJ2-1; the D is unclear. The receptor was derived from an adult in good health. CDR3 coding DNA: TGTGCCAGCAGCCCTACCCACATAGGTGAGCAGTTCTTC. It codes for CASSPTHIGEQFF.